The TCR beta chain described here comes from a study of T cell responses to AZD1222 COVID-19 vaccine. Produced via immunoSEQ multiplex PCR; TCRdb's table is partial and in-frame only. The repertoire holds approximately 140,000 clones, roughly nine tenths seen once, with approximately 3.3% in the top ten. CDR3 length: 19 residues. J gave up 0 bases and V 0 bases, and 9 bases lay outside the gene matches. Germline V gene data show CDR1 as MNHEY and CDR2 as SMNVEV (reference sequence). The chain carries TRBV27 and TRBJ2-1, with TRBD2 matching 9 bases. Sample: peripheral blood, taken 28 days after the second AZD1222 dose. The TCR was taken from an adult who received the AZD1222 COVID-19 vaccine. The CDR3: CASSLSRSGRSSSYNEQFF. In DNA form, the CDR3 reads TGTGCCAGCAGTTTATCTAGGAGCGGGAGGTCCAGCTCCTACAATGAGCAGTTCTTC.